This T cell receptor (beta chain) was recovered during a study of graft-versus-host responses after intestinal transplantation. Regarding this clone: Its antigen is unknown.

TCRdb's copy holds only in-frame clones and misses some; the assay was immunoSEQ multiplex PCR. The sample includes tens of thousands of clones, around nine tenths of them seen just once. CDR1 SGHKS and CDR2 YYEKEE come from the germline V gene (reference sequence). Trimming removed 4 bases from V and 4 bases from J, with 18 bases in between. This CDR3 contains 15 residues. This chain uses TRBV5-5 with TRBJ2-7, with a possible D match to TRBD2 (6 bases). Sequenced here: unstimulated CD8+ T cells sorted from spleen or lymph node cells, sampled before intestinal transplant. The clonotype originates from a human donor who received an intestinal transplant. The CDR3 region is CASSPGLRGSYEQYF. CDR3 DNA sequence: TGTGCCAGCAGCCCTGGGTTACGGGGGAGTTACGAGCAGTACTTC.